Detailed here is one T cell receptor beta chain. The target antigen is unknown. J gave up 6 bases and V 3 bases, and 16 bases lay outside the gene matches. Germline V gene data show CDR1 as MNHNS and CDR2 as SASEGT. This CDR3 spans 17 amino acids. Pooled samples include second doses given at about 4 or 12 weeks. Repertoires were generated with immunoSEQ multiplex PCR, while TCRdb's copy carries only in-frame clones and drops some. The data hold around 150,000 clones, with 92% observed a single time. This specimen comes from a study of T cell responses to AZD1222 COVID-19 vaccine. Findings and limits, study-wide: The reported proportion of spike-specific TCRs targeting unmutated variant regions was nearly half. No repertoire was sampled before or during the peak T cell response, only after it. Most donors were white British and more were female, and clonal diversity was possibly underestimated.

This receptor was taken from an adult who received the AZD1222 COVID-19 vaccine. Here the sequenced sample was peripheral blood, taken 28 days after the second AZD1222 dose. This chain links TRBV6-1 with TRBJ1-2; the match to TRBD1 covers 7 bases. The CDR3: CASSDRTGYYRTDGYTF. The DNA of the CDR3 is TGTGCCAGCAGTGATAGGACAGGATATTATCGAACGGATGGCTACACCTTC.